This TCR beta chain was sequenced in a study of early T cells in non-severe SARS-CoV-2 infection. Each cDNA molecule carried a unique molecular identifier. TCRdb reprocessed the 5' RACE reads with MiXCR, giving one entry per CDR3 protein. Among around 46,000 distinct CDR3 sequences listed, 11% were seen once. CDR3 length: 12 amino acids. The V end lost 1 base, the J end lost 5 bases, and 6 bases lay between the germline ends. Germline V gives CDR1 ENHRY, CDR2 SYGVKD. The receptor's source is an adult who was a healthcare worker with PCR-confirmed SARS-CoV-2 infection or an uninfected control (not recorded which). Sequencing input: whole blood. The chain joins TRBV10-3 to TRBJ2-7; unclear D gene. The chain's CDR3 is CAISELANEQYF. DNA of the CDR3: TGTGCCATCAGTGAGTTGGCGAACGAGCAGTACTTC.